These T cell receptor beta chains were read from a single sample in a study of shared clonotypes between healthy human individuals. TCRdb keeps only in-frame clones here, not all; method: immunoSEQ multiplex PCR. The repertoire consists of hundreds of thousands of clones, with roughly 95% occurring once and the leading ten covering about 0.11%. Sequencing was carried out using naive CD8+ T cells sorted from blood. The receptor source for this set is a woman in her twenties or thirties in good health. Each CDR3 is given without its conserved first and last residue. Each record gives: V gene, CDR3 length, CDR3 protein.

>TRBV14|16
ASSQDPSGRLGHGELF
>TRBV5-8|12
ASSFAVTNEKLF
>TRBV13|12
ASRPGQGWYEQF
>TRBV6-5|13
ASISRAGSGYEQF
>TRBV9|11
ASGIGGTDTQY
>TRBV28|16
ASRLVAGPVLNTGELF
>TRBV28|14
ASRPGQGRITGELF
>TRBV16|12
ASSPGLAGYEQY
>TRBV6-6|12
ASSVTSGGETQY
>TRBV28|12
ASSFGFGNYGYT
>TRBV5-4|9
ASSTGYEQY
>TRBV9|11
ASSVDGTGELF
>TRBV9|14
ASSVVVGSGANVLT
>TRBV2|12
ASSDATSGFEQY
>TRBV18|14
ASSPPSGTGYYGYT
>TRBV7-9|13
ASSNRAGIIETQY
>TRBV4-1|13
ASSQVRGSYNEQF
>TRBV7-4|13
ASSSRGQEHWSLF
>TRBV30|12
AWSEGQGPYEQY
>TRBV4-2|14
ASSPHPSGSSYEQY
>TRBV7-9|12
ASSSGSGTNEQF
>TRBV29-1|10
SAPDRYNEQF
>TRBV15|17
ATSRESPVGEGSNQPQH
>TRBV7-8|16
ASSLKGPSGASTDTQY
>TRBV11-2|10
ASRTAGYEQY
>TRBV6-5|11
ASSYHKLGPQH
>TRBV19|12
ASSIEGVWNEQF
>TRBV7-9|14
ASSPPGQKTTGELF
>TRBV28|13
ASSLFSGGSGEQF
>TRBV5-1|11
ASSWTGAYEQY
>TRBV7-9|10
ASMGQNYEQY
>TRBV5-6|13
ASSLMASGAYEQY
>TRBV5-1|12
ASSLGLARYEQY
>TRBV5-6|10
ASSSDSTEAF
>TRBV28|11
ASSPRGAYEQY
>TRBV5-1|13
ASSLGITSTDTQY
>TRBV2|11
ASTGTVVNEQF
>TRBV15|13
ATSRERPVSYEQY
>TRBV27|12
ASSLIGGATEAF
>TRBV15|17
ATSRDLGQGDANTGELF
>TRBV4-1|15
ASSQEGRGRATDTQY
>TRBV12-5|9
ASGLGYGYT
>TRBV2|13
ASGRLTYSSYEQY
>TRBV27|13
ASREWGQGEEGYT
>TRBV5-1|14
ASSLKTSGSYYEQY